This T cell receptor beta chain is drawn from a study of shared clonotypes between healthy human individuals. In the study overall: The study enrolled a couple of women and a few men aged 18 to 49. Study results and limitations: Only blood underwent sampling, and tissue repertoires likely differ. The authors expected sequencing depth to affect clonotype sharing among donors. Roughly 4.7% was the fraction of naive CD4 clonotypes found shared across a few donors.

TCRdb's table, derived via immunoSEQ multiplex PCR, lists solely in-frame clones and lacks some. The sample records over a million clones, about 74% being singletons. The germline V gene has CDR1 KGHSH and CDR2 LQKENI. The CDR3 contains 14 residues. V lost 1 base to trimming and J lost 3 bases, with 9 bases between them. With regard to this clone: The antigen is not known.

This clonotype originated in a man aged 18 to 30 in good health. Sequenced: memory CD4+ T cells sorted from blood. Subset noted: CD45RA-negative fraction. The V gene is TRBV18, the J gene TRBJ1-1; D ambiguous. This CDR3 reads CASSPRTGYTEAFF. The CDR3 coding sequence is TGTGCCAGCTCACCACGGACGGGCTACACTGAAGCTTTCTTT.